This TCR beta chain was captured in a study of OX40 agonist ivuxolimab in advanced cancers. As concerns this clone: The antigen remains unidentified.

Trimming took 5 bases from V and 3 from J; bases not matched to a gene: 9. This CDR3 has 15 residues. Germline CDR1 reads SGHNT; CDR2 reads YYREEE (reference sequence). Some clones are missing from TCRdb's copy, which holds only in-frame ones; the method was immunoSEQ multiplex PCR. Seen here are 53,000 or so clones, around four fifths observed once, and the top ten hold 2.5% to 3%. Broader study findings: At 0.1 to 3.0 mg/kg and by week 6, CD4+ and CD8+ T cells in the blood had expanded clonally.

This specimen was CD4+ or CD8+ T cells sorted from blood, taken in a trial of the OX40 agonist ivuxolimab. The V gene is TRBV5-4, the J gene TRBJ2-3; the match to TRBD2 covers 7 bases. The TCR sequence derives from an adult with an advanced solid tumor such as melanoma, head and neck, liver or kidney cancer. The CDR3 spells CASRLTSRSTDTQYF. CDR3 sequence (DNA): TGTGCCAGCAGGTTGACTAGCAGGTCGACAGATACGCAGTATTTT.